A single sample is the source of the 29 T cell receptor beta chains below, sequenced in a study of T-cell reconstitution after alpha-beta-depleted transplantation in children. TCRbeta library construction was performed incorporating unique molecular identifiers. TCRdb redid the calling of the PCR reads with MiXCR, one entry per CDR3 protein. The repertoire holds hundreds of thousands of distinct CDR3 sequences, with approximately 15% as singletons. This material consisted of PBMCs from the stem cell graft donor, taken from the stem cell graft. Source of these receptors: a human donor who donated a stem cell graft to a child with acute myeloid leukemia.

The rearrangement uses TRBV7-8 and TRBJ2-7; D call uncertain. Germline V gene data show CDR1 as SGHVS and CDR2 as FQNEAQ. With 1 base removed from V and 3 bases from J, the gap between germline ends came to 10 bases. The CDR3 loop spans 14 amino acids. The CDR3 here is CASSLERTIYEQYV. CDR3 sequence (DNA): TGTGCCAGCAGCTTAGAACGGACCATCTACGAGCAGTACGTC.

This clonotype was picked up many times. V is TRBV29-1 and J is TRBJ1-1, with 7 positions matching TRBD1. Trimming cost V 8 bases and J 1 base; bases outside gene matches: 10. CDR3 length equals 14 residues. Germline V gives CDR1 SQVTM, CDR2 ANQGSEA. CDR3 in DNA: TGCAGCACGGGCCAGGGGGGTGCGAACACTGAAGCTTTCTTT. Protein: CSTGQGGANTEAFF.

This clonotype was detected ten times or more. This rearrangement joins TRBV24-1 to TRBJ2-3, with 11 bases aligning to TRBD2. The CDR3 length is 16 residues. Germline CDR1 is KGHDR and CDR2 is SFDVKD. V lost 3 bases and J lost 3; bases outside the gene matches: 4. The CDR3 here is CATSDAGTSGTDTQYF. The CDR3, as DNA: TGTGCCACCAGTGATGCCGGGACTAGCGGTACAGATACGCAGTATTTT.

In its sample, this clonotype was seen many times. This rearrangement joins TRBV20-1 to TRBJ2-3; D ambiguous. V dropped 5 bases and J dropped 2 bases, with 11 bases sitting between them. This CDR3 is built from 13 residues. The V gene's germline CDR1 is DFQATT and CDR2 SNEGSKA (reference sequence). The DNA of the CDR3 is TGCAGTGCTCTGTACGTAAACACAGATACGCAGTATTTT. It codes for CSALYVNTDTQYF.

This clonotype was detected ten times or more. V and J are TRBV20-1 and TRBJ1-1, with D possibly being TRBD1 (6 bases). The germline V gene encodes CDR1 DFQATT and CDR2 SNEGSKA (reference sequence). The CDR3 is made up of 15 amino acids. Trimming took 1 base from V and 4 from J, leaving 16 bases between them. CDR3 sequence: CSARGPRTGITEAFF. The CDR3 nucleotides are TGCAGTGCTAGAGGGCCCCGCACAGGGATCACTGAAGCTTTCTTT.

At least ten counts were recorded for this clonotype. V is TRBV20-1 and J is TRBJ2-3; 7 nucleotides agree with TRBD1. Germline CDR1 is DFQATT and CDR2 is SNEGSKA (reference sequence). V lost 6 bases to trimming and J lost 3 bases; unmatched junction nucleotides: 3. The CDR3 has 12 amino acids. The chain's CDR3 is CSAPGQTDTQYF. The CDR3 bases are TGCAGTGCCCCGGGACAGACAGATACGCAGTATTTT.

This clonotype was recorded at least ten times. The CDR3 nucleotides are TGTGCCAGCAGCGGGACTGTCTACAATGAGCAGTTCTTC. Amino acid sequence: CASSGTVYNEQFF. The rearrangement joins TRBV9 to TRBJ2-1, with D tentatively TRBD2 (5 bases). Germline V gene lookup returns CDR1 SGDLS and CDR2 YYNGEE. This CDR3 is built from 13 residues. The V end was cut by 3 bases, the J end by 3 bases, with 7 bases between.

This chain uses TRBV20-1 with TRBJ2-5; 7 nucleotides match TRBD1. Trimming took 3 bases from V and 3 from J; bases not matched to a gene: 4. Germline CDR1 is DFQATT and CDR2 is SNEGSKA (reference sequence). The CDR3 is 13 residues long. CDR3 region: CSASRDSEETQYF. CDR3 DNA sequence: TGCAGTGCTAGCCGGGACAGCGAAGAGACCCAGTACTTC.

This clonotype was detected ten times or more. This chain joins TRBV5-6 and TRBJ2-1, with TRBD2 matching 7 bases. The CDR3 has 15 amino acids. V shed 3 bases, J shed 4 bases, and the junction held 7 bases outside the gene matches. The germline V gene encodes CDR1 SGHDT and CDR2 YYEEEE. The CDR3 sequence: CASSSSGEPYNEQFF. CDR3 DNA: TGTGCCAGCAGCTCCAGCGGGGAGCCGTACAATGAGCAGTTCTTC.

This clonotype occurred a few times. V is TRBV30 and J is TRBJ2-3, with D possibly TRBD2 on 5 matching bases. Germline V gene lookup returns CDR1 GTSNPN and CDR2 SVGIG (reference sequence). V was trimmed by 3 bases and J by 6 bases, leaving 13 bases between them. The CDR3 is made up of 13 amino acids. In DNA, the CDR3 is TGTGCCTGGAGGCCGACCGGGGTGGATACGCAGTATTTT. The encoded protein is CAWRPTGVDTQYF. The whole variable domain, remainder taken from reference TRBV30 and TRBJ2-3, is SQTIHQWPATLVQPVGSPLSLECTVEGTSNPNLYWYRQAAGRGLQLLFYSVGIGQISSEVPQNLSASRPQDRQFILSSKKLLLSDSGFYLCAWRPTGVDTQYFGPGTRLTVL.

This clonotype was found a few times. V is TRBV7-9 and J is TRBJ2-4; no definite D call. Per germline, CDR1 SEHNR and CDR2 FQNEAQ (reference sequence). Deletions cut 5 bases from V and 2 bases from J, with 7 bases between. There are 13 residues in the CDR3. For the CDR3, the DNA is TGTGCCAGCAGCCCACCCACCAAAAACATTCAGTACTTC. Its protein product is CASSPPTKNIQYF.

V usage is TRBV7-2 and J usage is TRBJ2-3; D not certain. Trimming cost V 4 bases and J 0 bases, with 14 bases left between them. CDR3 length: 16 residues. Germline CDR1 reads SGHTA; CDR2 reads FQGNSA. The CDR3 sequence is CASSSQGQTSTDTQYF. The DNA of the CDR3 is TGTGCCAGCAGCTCCCAAGGCCAAACTAGCACAGATACGCAGTATTTT. Complete variable domain (other parts from reference TRBV7-2 and TRBJ2-3): GAGVSQSPSNKVTEKGKDVELRCDPISGHTALYWYRQSLGQGLEFLIYFQGNSAPDKSGLPSDRFSAERTGGSVSTLTIQRTQQEDSAVYLCASSSQGQTSTDTQYFGPGTRLTVL.

This chain links TRBV11-2 with TRBJ2-2, with D maybe TRBD1 (6 bases). Trimming took off 3 bases at V and 3 bases at J, with 11 bases between the two ends. In germline, CDR1 is SGHAT, CDR2 FQNNGV. The CDR3 loop spans 15 amino acids. The DNA of the CDR3 is TGTGCCAGCAGCTTCGGGACACCCTACACCGGGGAGCTGTTTTTT. It is translated as CASSFGTPYTGELFF.

The CDR3 DNA is TGCGCCAGCAGGCCCGGACAGGGACGATCCTTGAACACTGAAGCTTTCTTT. Translation gives CASRPGQGRSLNTEAFF. V usage is TRBV5-1 and J usage is TRBJ1-1, with 8 bases that match TRBD1. Germline CDR1 and CDR2: SGHRS and YFSETQ. Losses at the gene ends were 5 bases for V and 0 bases for J; bases not matched to a gene: 12. The CDR3 is 17 amino acids.

J is TRBJ2-1 and V is TRBV7-2; D gene ambiguous. CDR1 is SGHTA and CDR2 is FQGNSA in the germline V gene. The CDR3 spans 12 residues. Between the trimmed V and J ends, which lost 6 bases and 2 bases, there was a span of 5 bases. The CDR3 sequence: CASRLTYNEQFF. CDR3 in DNA: TGTGCCAGCAGACTTACCTACAATGAGCAGTTCTTC.

The V gene is TRBV20-1, the J gene TRBJ1-2, with 7 nucleotides matching TRBD1. J lost 2 bases, V lost 0 bases, and 12 bases had no gene match. The CDR3 runs 17 residues. Germline CDR1 DFQATT, CDR2 SNEGSKA (reference sequence). The CDR3 loop reads CSARDLPGQTINYGYTF. The CDR3 DNA sequence: TGCAGTGCTAGAGATCTTCCGGGACAGACGATAAACTATGGCTACACCTTC.

Only a few counts were recorded for this clonotype. The rearrangement links TRBV7-9 to TRBJ2-7; D might be TRBD1 (6 bases). Germline V gene lookup returns CDR1 SEHNR and CDR2 FQNEAQ (reference sequence). V lost 5 bases, J lost 5 bases, and 16 bases lay in between. The CDR3 extends over 14 amino acids. Here the CDR3 DNA reads TGTGCCAGCAGCCCCCCCCGGGACATCAACGAGCAGTACTTC. The encoded protein is CASSPPRDINEQYF. Full variable domain (missing parts from reference TRBV7-9 and TRBJ2-7): DTGVSQNPRHKITKRGQNVTFRCDPISEHNRLYWYRQTLGQGPEFLTYFQNEAQLEKSRLLSDRFSAERPKGSFSTLEIQRTEQGDSAMYLCASSPPRDINEQYFGPGTRLTVT.

This clonotype showed up many times. The V and J genes are TRBV20-1 and TRBJ2-5; no clear D. The germline V and J ends were trimmed by 3 bases and 3 bases, with 11 bases remaining between them. Germline values: CDR1 DFQATT, CDR2 SNEGSKA (reference sequence). The CDR3 consists of 13 residues. CDR3 coding DNA: TGCAGTGCTAGGGCCTTGACGGAAGAGACCCAGTACTTC. It translates to CSARALTEETQYF.

This clonotype was detected only once. An end of the junction does not agree with germline; a read error may underlie this. V and J are TRBV20-1 and TRBJ2-7; 13 bases are a match to TRBD2. The CDR3 has 17 amino acids. Looked up from germline, CDR1 is DFQATT and CDR2 is SNEGSKA (reference sequence). The chain's CDR3 is CCALRTSGGPSSYEQYF. In DNA form, the CDR3 reads TGCTGTGCTCTCCGGACTAGCGGGGGACCGAGCTCCTACGAGCAGTACTTC.

This chain links TRBV9 with TRBJ1-4, with D possibly TRBD1 on 5 matching bases. The CDR3 spans 15 residues. Trimming pared 2 bases from V and 4 bases from J, leaving 12 bases between. Looked up from germline, CDR1 is SGDLS and CDR2 is YYNGEE. The CDR3 bases are TGTGCCAGCAGCGTGCAGGGTCTCCTTAATGAAAAACTGTTTTTT. Its protein product is CASSVQGLLNEKLFF.

This clonotype was detected ten times or more. This chain connects TRBV20-1 to TRBJ2-2; the D is unclear. Trimming removed 0 bases from V and 6 bases from J, with 8 bases in between. The CDR3 contains 13 residues. Looked up from germline, CDR1 is DFQATT and CDR2 is SNEGSKA (reference sequence). This chain's CDR3 is CSARDWVSGELFF. CDR3 sequence (DNA): TGCAGTGCTAGAGATTGGGTCTCCGGGGAGCTGTTTTTT.

This chain links TRBV6-1 with TRBJ2-7; either TRBD1 or TRBD2 may fit D (6 bases each). The V end lost 3 bases, the J end lost 0 bases, and 15 bases lay between the germline ends. Germline V gene lookup returns CDR1 MNHNS and CDR2 SASEGT. This CDR3 spans 16 amino acids. The CDR3 loop reads CASSDPGGTSSYEQYV. CDR3 sequence (DNA): TGTGCCAGCAGTGATCCGGGCGGGACAAGCTCCTACGAGCAGTACGTC.

J is TRBJ2-5 and V is TRBV7-9; TRBD1 might be the D (6 bases). The V and J ends lost 1 base and 7 bases respectively, with 10 bases between them. CDR3 length: 13 residues. Germline CDR1 SEHNR, CDR2 FQNEAQ (reference sequence). The DNA of the CDR3 is TGTGCCAGCAGCTTAGGGCAGGGGTCGACCCAGTACTTC. Protein: CASSLGQGSTQYF.

In its sample, this clonotype was seen many times. This rearrangement joins TRBV20-1 to TRBJ2-1; perhaps TRBD1 as D (6 bases). The CDR3 runs to 13 residues. Germline CDR1 and CDR2: DFQATT and SNEGSKA (reference sequence). Trimming left V 6 bases short and J 9 bases short, with 18 bases between. CDR3 nucleotides: TGCAGTGCGACCCGGGACACCCTCGGTGAGCAGTTCTTC. This translates into CSATRDTLGEQFF.

About this clonotype: A single base separates this from a much larger clone, so it may be a read error. The V and J genes are TRBV20-1 and TRBJ2-7, with D perhaps given as TRBD1 or TRBD2 (6 bases each). The germline V and J ends were trimmed by 0 bases and 6 bases, with 12 bases remaining between them. Germline assignment: CDR1 DFQATT and CDR2 SNEGSKA (reference sequence). The CDR3 totals 13 residues. The CDR3 DNA sequence: TGCAGTGCTAGAGATACGAGGGGGGTCGAGCAGTACGTC. This gives the protein CSARDTRGVEQYV.

In its sample, this clonotype was seen a few times. The chain carries TRBV6-2 or TRBV6-3 and TRBJ2-1; TRBD2 matches 9 bases. Germline values: CDR1 MNHEY, CDR2 SVGEGT. This CDR3 is 20 amino acids long. Germline trimming cut 5 bases from V and 0 bases from J; bases unmatched to any gene: 17. The CDR3 DNA reads TGTGCCAGCAGTCCCGGCCTGCGGGGGGGCCAAGCCTTCTCCTACAATGAGCAGTTCTTC. Protein product: CASSPGLRGGQAFSYNEQFF.

This clonotype appeared many times. The rearrangement joins TRBV5-5 to TRBJ2-6; D unclear. Germline-derived CDR1 and CDR2 are SGHKS and YYEKEE (reference sequence). This CDR3 has 14 residues. V was pared by 2 bases and J by 1 base, with 4 bases between. The CDR3 here is CASSFVSGANVLTF. For the CDR3, the DNA is TGTGCCAGCAGCTTTGTATCTGGGGCCAACGTCCTGACTTTC.

This clonotype appeared a single time. The chain carries TRBV7-2 and TRBJ1-6, with D perhaps matching TRBD1 (6 bases). The V end lost 4 bases, the J end lost 11 bases, and 18 bases lay between the germline ends. This CDR3 has 15 residues. Germline V gives CDR1 SGHTA, CDR2 FQGNSA. The CDR3 DNA follows: TGTGCCAGCAGCTCCCAGGGGAAGGGGAATACACCCCTCCACTTT. The encoded protein is CASSSQGKGNTPLHF. Looking up the rest from reference TRBV7-2 and TRBJ1-6 gives the full variable domain: GAGVSQSPSNKVTEKGKDVELRCDPISGHTALYWYRQSLGQGLEFLIYFQGNSAPDKSGLPSDRFSAERTGGSVSTLTIQRTQQEDSAVYLCASSSQGKGNTPLHFGNGTRLTVT.

This clonotype showed up many times. The CDR3 DNA follows: TGTGCCAGCAGCTTAAACGATCAGCCCCAGCATTTT. Translating it yields CASSLNDQPQHF. The chain links TRBV7-2 to TRBJ1-5; D is undetermined. Trimming stripped 2 bases from V and 5 bases from J, with 4 bases between. The germline V gene has CDR1 SGHTA and CDR2 FQGNSA. The CDR3 has 12 amino acids.